The 27 T cell receptor beta chains given below trace back to one sample, sequenced in a study of post-analysis software for immune sequencing data. Findings and caveats of the study: Five or six TRBV segments, TRBV5-6, TRBV5-1 and TRBV20-1 among them, were found more frequent in patients than controls.

The antigens these receptors bind are not known. Unique molecular identifiers were carried by the TCR beta cDNA libraries. TCRdb re-derived calls from the PCR reads in MiXCR, one entry per CDR3 protein. The data hold about 540,000 distinct CDR3 sequences, with approximately 31% observed a single time. The sample comprised blood. These receptors were collected from a girl aged 2 to 17 with multiple sclerosis.

There are a few counts of this clonotype. V gene TRBV18 combines with J gene TRBJ2-7, with unresolved D. Trimming cost V 6 bases and J 4 bases, with 10 bases left between them. Germline CDR1 and CDR2: KGHSH and LQKENI. The CDR3 sequence is 12 residues long. CDR3 nucleotides: TGTGCCAGCTCGGTCGGACGGTACGAGCAGTACTTC. Its protein is CASSVGRYEQYF. Complete variable domain (other parts from reference TRBV18 and TRBJ2-7): NAGVMQNPRHLVRRRGQEARLRCSPMKGHSHVYWYRQLPEEGLKFMVYLQKENIIDESGMPKERFSAEFPKEGPSILRIQQVVRGDSAAYFCASSVGRYEQYFGPGTRLTVT.

As for this clonotype: This could be a read error, since a much larger clone is one nucleotide away. Because it lacks the conserved phenylalanine or tryptophan at the end, this CDR3 is likely a read error. The chain employs TRBV14 and TRBJ1-2; 8 nucleotides match TRBD1. V was clipped by 5 bases and J by 4 bases; unmatched bases: 9. Germline V gene sequence: CDR1 SGHDN, CDR2 FVKESK. CDR3 size: 15 residues. CDR3 nucleotide sequence: TGTGCCAGCAGCTCCGGACAGGGACGTAGCTATGGCTACACCTTA. Its protein product is CASSSGQGRSYGYTL.

The chain employs TRBV3-1 and TRBJ2-5; no definite D call. V shed 0 bases and J shed 4 bases, with 6 bases lying between them. This CDR3 region has 13 residues. Per the germline V gene, CDR1 is LGHDT and CDR2 is YNNKEL (reference sequence). In DNA, the CDR3 is TGTGCCAGCAGCCAAGATGAGGCAGAGACCCAGTACTTC. It yields the protein CASSQDEAETQYF.

The chain joins TRBV7-6 to TRBJ2-7; tentative D call: TRBD2 (6 bases). The tail of the sequence fits TRBJ2-5 better, so the J call may be wrong. CDR1 is SGHVS and CDR2 is FNYEAQ in the germline V gene. The CDR3 runs to 16 residues. The CDR3 reads CASSLALAGTWETQYF. CDR3 DNA sequence: TGTGCCAGCAGCCTTGCCCTGGCAGGGACTTGGGAGACCCAGTACTTC.

Remarks on this clonotype: Compared with germline, one end of the junction differs, possibly owing to a read error. The chain recombines TRBV5-1 with TRBJ2-7, with D unresolved. Germline V gene sequence: CDR1 SGHRS, CDR2 YFSETQ. The CDR3 runs 12 residues. In DNA, the CDR3 is TGCGCCGGCAGCTTGGTCATCTACGAGCAGTACTTC. Translated: CAGSLVIYEQYF.

This chain connects TRBV2 to TRBJ1-6, with a tentative D call TRBD1 (6 bases). V lost 3 bases, J lost 9 bases, and 12 bases lay in between. This CDR3 comprises 14 residues. CDR1 is SNHLY, CDR2 FYNNEI, per germline. CDR3 sequence reads: CASSDRGASSPLHF. The CDR3 nucleotides read TGTGCCAGCAGTGATAGGGGGGCTAGTTCACCCCTCCACTTT.

In its sample, this clonotype was seen once. J is TRBJ1-2 and V is TRBV7-9, with D perhaps TRBD1 (6 bases). Trimming pared 1 base from V and 4 bases from J, leaving 13 bases between. From germline, CDR1 is SEHNR and CDR2 FQNEAQ (reference sequence). The CDR3 has 15 amino acids. CDR3 in DNA: TGTGCCAGCAGCTTAGGGGCAGGGGTCGGCTATGGCTACACCTTC. Protein product: CASSLGAGVGYGYTF.

This clonotype was found a few times. The J gene is TRBJ1-6, the V gene TRBV6-1; 10 nucleotides align to TRBD1. The germline CDR1 and CDR2 sequences are MNHNS and SASEGT. CDR3 length equals 18 residues. The V gene end was trimmed by 3 bases and the J gene end by 15 bases; junction bases not matched to a gene: 20. The CDR3 nucleotides read TGTGCCAGCAGTGAGCTACCCGTTTGGGGGACAGGGGAAAGTAGCCTCCACTTT. Translated: CASSELPVWGTGESSLHF.

The J gene is TRBJ2-2, the V gene TRBV10-1; maybe TRBD2 (6 bases). The length of the CDR3 is 15 residues. V shed 3 bases and J shed 4 bases, with 12 bases lying between them. Germline V gene sequence: CDR1 WNHNN, CDR2 SYGVQD (reference sequence). In DNA, the CDR3 is TGCGCCAGCAGTGAAAGCGGGTCCCGCACCGGGGAGCTGTTTTTT. It specifies CASSESGSRTGELFF.

The chain couples TRBV28 to TRBJ2-3; the match to TRBD1 covers 12 bases. V shed 5 bases and J 3 bases; nucleotides not matched to a gene: 6. The CDR3 covers 16 residues. Germline values: CDR1 MDHEN, CDR2 SYDVKM. CDR3: CASSPRDRGLTDTQYF. In DNA form, the CDR3 reads TGTGCCAGCAGTCCCCGGGACAGGGGGCTGACAGATACGCAGTATTTT.

This clonotype has just a few counts. V usage is TRBV3-1 and J usage is TRBJ1-4; 7 bases align to TRBD1. Trimming took 1 base from V and 5 from J; bases not matched to a gene: 4. CDR1 and CDR2 (germline): LGHDT, YNNKEL (reference sequence). This CDR3 has 15 amino acids. The chain's CDR3 is CASSQGDSGNEKLFF. CDR3 coding DNA: TGTGCCAGCAGCCAAGGGGACAGCGGAAATGAAAAACTGTTTTTT.

In its sample, this clonotype was seen a few times. V is TRBV6-2 or TRBV6-3 and J is TRBJ1-5; 7 positions agree with TRBD1. This CDR3 has 13 residues. Unmatched junction bases numbered 8, after V lost 8 bases and J lost 7 bases. Germline V lookup: CDR1 MNHEY, CDR2 SVGEGT. The CDR3 loop reads CASRTGAGQPQHF. The CDR3, as DNA: TGTGCCAGCCGTACAGGGGCCGGGCAGCCCCAGCATTTT.

The chain has TRBV18 and TRBJ2-2; possibly TRBD1 for D (5 bases). The length of the CDR3 is 15 residues. Trimming cost V 2 bases and J 0 bases, with 7 bases left between them. Germline CDR1 and CDR2: KGHSH and LQKENI. The CDR3 coding sequence is TGTGCCAGCTCACCAAGACAGACGAACACCGGGGAGCTGTTTTTT. It yields the protein CASSPRQTNTGELFF.

This clonotype was seen only a few times. The V call is TRBV20-1, the J call TRBJ1-2, with D possibly being TRBD1 (6 bases). CDR1 DFQATT and CDR2 SNEGSKA come from the germline V gene (reference sequence). V shed 0 bases and J shed 2 bases, with 10 bases lying between them. The CDR3 spans 14 residues. CDR3 region: CSAREAGENYGYTF. CDR3 DNA sequence: TGCAGTGCTAGAGAGGCAGGGGAAAACTATGGCTACACCTTC.

The chain joins TRBV7-6 to TRBJ1-4; D unresolved. Germline V CDR1 and CDR2: SGHVS, FNYEAQ. V lost 3 bases and J lost 5, with 13 bases in between. CDR3 length: 15 residues. CDR3 amino acids: CASSFEARKNEKLFF. CDR3 DNA: TGTGCCAGCAGCTTCGAGGCCAGGAAGAATGAAAAACTGTTTTTT.

This clonotype came up a few times. V gene TRBV9 combines with J gene TRBJ2-1; D is ambiguous. V was clipped by 2 bases and J by 5 bases, with 14 bases between them. Germline V gene sequence: CDR1 SGDLS, CDR2 YYNGEE. CDR3 length: 15 amino acids. CDR3 sequence (DNA): TGTGCCAGCAGCGTCACGACTGAACTCAACAATGAGCAGTTCTTC. Amino acid sequence: CASSVTTELNNEQFF.

The CDR3 protein is CASSRRTGNQETQYF. In nucleotides, the CDR3 is TGTGCCAGCAGCCGCCGAACAGGGAACCAAGAGACCCAGTACTTC. The V and J genes are TRBV7-9 and TRBJ2-5; weak D call: TRBD1 (6 bases). V lost 5 bases to trimming and J lost 0 bases, with 13 bases between them. The length of the CDR3 is 15 residues. CDR1 is SEHNR and CDR2 is FQNEAQ in the germline V gene (reference sequence).

This chain connects TRBV20-1 to TRBJ1-6; the D is unclear. The CDR3 loop spans 14 amino acids. V lost 0 bases to trimming and J lost 7 bases, with 10 bases between them. The germline CDR1 and CDR2 sequences are DFQATT and SNEGSKA (reference sequence). Here the CDR3 DNA reads TGCAGTGCTAGAGATTTGGCTCGGAATTCACCCCTCCACTTT. Translated: CSARDLARNSPLHF.

The chain has TRBV4-1 and TRBJ2-1; 9 bases map to TRBD2. Germline loops: CDR1 MGHRA, CDR2 YSYEKL. The CDR3 loop spans 17 amino acids. Germline trimming cut 0 bases from V and 8 bases from J; bases unmatched to any gene: 11. The CDR3 spells CASSQEGGAGGPHEQFF. DNA of the CDR3: TGCGCCAGCAGCCAAGAGGGTGGCGCGGGGGGGCCCCATGAGCAGTTCTTC.

This clonotype was counted between two and nine times. The chain joins TRBV9 to TRBJ2-3; TRBD1 might be the D (5 bases). Germline V gives CDR1 SGDLS, CDR2 YYNGEE. CDR3 size: 15 residues. V lost 2 bases and J lost 3, with 13 bases in between. CDR3 in amino acids: CASSVLQGSTDTQYF. The CDR3 DNA is TGTGCCAGCAGCGTCCTGCAGGGAAGTACAGATACGCAGTATTTT.

The gene calls are TRBV12-3 or TRBV12-4 and TRBJ1-1; D is possibly TRBD1 (5 bases). Trimming shortened V by 9 bases and J by 1 base, and 9 bases separated the two germline ends. This CDR3 has 12 residues. CDR3 sequence (DNA): TGTGCCAGTCGAAGGGGGAACACTGAAGCTTTCTTT. Translation gives CASRRGNTEAFF.

This clonotype has more than one count but fewer than ten. This rearrangement joins TRBV20-1 to TRBJ2-5, with D perhaps matching TRBD2 (5 bases). Germline V gives CDR1 DFQATT, CDR2 SNEGSKA (reference sequence). The V gene lost 3 bases and the J gene lost 3 bases, with 8 bases spanning the gap. CDR3 size: 12 residues. The CDR3 reads CSASRAEETQYF. The DNA for the CDR3 is TGCAGTGCTAGTAGAGCGGAAGAGACCCAGTACTTC.

In this sample, this clonotype turned up many times. V gene TRBV7-3 combines with J gene TRBJ2-7; no clear D. The germline gives CDR1 SGHTA, CDR2 FQGTGA. This CDR3 contains 12 residues. Deletions cut 6 bases from V and 6 bases from J, with 12 bases between. CDR3 in amino acids: CASRSAAAEQYF. DNA for the CDR3: TGTGCCAGCAGGTCAGCTGCTGCCGAGCAGTACTTC.

This chain uses TRBV2 with TRBJ2-3, with D tentatively TRBD1 (5 bases). The germline gives CDR1 SNHLY, CDR2 FYNNEI. Trimming left V 10 bases short and J 6 bases short, with 20 bases between. This CDR3 is 14 amino acids long. The DNA for the CDR3 is TGTGCCAATCGACGACAGTCCCTGGGCGATACGCAGTATTTT. Translation: CANRRQSLGDTQYF.

This clonotype was observed a few times. Compared with germline, one end of the junction differs, possibly owing to a read error. CDR3 loop: CASSFNLGLAGGPWETQYF. CDR3 nucleotides: TGTGCTAGCAGCTTCAACCTTGGACTAGCGGGGGGGCCTTGGGAGACCCAGTACTTC. This chain connects TRBV7-7 to TRBJ2-5; TRBD2 matches at 15 bases. Germline V CDR1 and CDR2: SSHAT, FNYEAQ (reference sequence). CDR3 length: 19 amino acids.

This clonotype was observed a handful of times. The CDR3 reads CASSPPAGEETQYF. The CDR3 DNA sequence: TGTGCCAGCTCACCACCAGCAGGGGAAGAGACCCAGTACTTC. The chain links TRBV18 to TRBJ2-5; TRBD1 might be the D (6 bases). There are 14 residues in the CDR3. Germline CDR1 is KGHSH and CDR2 is LQKENI. V gave up 0 bases and J gave up 3 bases, with 8 bases separating them.

This chain links TRBV2 with TRBJ2-7; 8 nucleotides agree with TRBD1. Germline V gives CDR1 SNHLY, CDR2 FYNNEI. This CDR3 contains 17 residues. Trimming at V came to 4 bases and at J to 5 bases, leaving 16 bases not matched to a gene. CDR3 sequence (DNA): TGTGCCAGCAGTGGCTTTACCGACAGGGGAATAGAGAACGAGCAGTACTTC. Translation gives CASSGFTDRGIENEQYF. Variable domain in full (rest from reference TRBV2 and TRBJ2-7): EPEVTQTPSHQVTQMGQEVILRCVPISNHLYFYWYRQILGQKVEFLVSFYNNEISEKSEIFDDQFSVERPDGSNFTLKIRSTKLEDSAMYFCASSGFTDRGIENEQYFGPGTRLTVT.